This T cell receptor beta chain was profiled in a study of shared clonotypes between healthy human individuals. As defined, naive CD8 cells were CD45RO-negative and positively selected for CCR7, with terminally differentiated effector memory CD45RA+ cells excluded. From germline, CDR1 is SNHLY and CDR2 FYNNEI. Deletions cut 7 bases from V and 4 bases from J, with 14 bases between. This CDR3 contains 14 residues. The run depth of the assay was deep. Repertoires were generated with immunoSEQ multiplex PCR, while TCRdb's copy carries only in-frame clones and drops some. The sample yields approximately 600,000 clones, 85% to 95% seen once.

The sequenced material came from naive CD8+ T cells sorted from blood. The gene calls are TRBV2 and TRBJ1-3; D gene ambiguous. The sequence derives from a woman between 25 and 40 years old in good health. This CDR3 reads CASKSSFMGNTIYF. CDR3 nucleotide sequence: TGTGCCAGCAAGTCTAGCTTCATGGGAAACACCATATATTTT.